Presented here are 25 T cell receptor beta chains from one specimen sequenced in a study of T cell changes during pregnancy in multiple sclerosis (dated by TCRdb to about 2019). The method was the immunoSEQ multiplex PCR assay. As stored in TCRdb, this immuneACCESS dataset retains in-frame rearrangements with V and J assigned. A fraction of the clones does not appear; measured against another copy, unresolved V genes explain less than half of the discrepancy, and the remainder lacks a known reason. For this sample the table gives 58,000 or so clones, of which 88% were detected only once. The ten largest make up 0.38% of the sample. Sequenced material: CD4+ T cells from peripheral blood mononuclear cells, taken in the third trimester of pregnancy. Receptors originate from a female donor with multiple sclerosis, enrolled in a pregnancy study.

In this sample, this clone turned up a few times. This chain connects TRBV19 to TRBJ1-3; D is uncertain. CDR1 is LNHDA and CDR2 is SQIVND in the germline V gene (reference sequence). CDR3 length: 12 amino acids. V lost 7 bases, J lost 1 base, and 5 bases lay in between. This CDR3 is CASTLSGNTIYF. The CDR3 nucleotides read TGTGCCAGTACACTATCTGGAAACACCATATATTTT.

CDR3 protein: CASSRGGPLYNEQFF. DNA of the CDR3: TGTGCCAGCAGTCGAGGGGGTCCCCTCTACAATGAGCAGTTCTTC. The chain links TRBV14 to TRBJ2-1; a possible D gene is TRBD1 (6 bases). The V end was cut by 6 bases, the J end by 3 bases, with 15 bases between. The CDR3 length is 15 residues. Germline V gives CDR1 SGHDN, CDR2 FVKESK.

The chain combines TRBV6-5 with TRBJ1-5; 10 nucleotides match TRBD1. The CDR3 length is 14 residues. Trimming took 6 bases from V and 7 from J; bases not matched to a gene: 6. Germline V gene sequence: CDR1 MNHEY, CDR2 SVGAGI. This CDR3 reads CASRRQGAGQPQHF. For the CDR3, the DNA is TGTGCCAGCAGAAGACAGGGGGCGGGACAGCCCCAGCATTTT.

The V call is TRBV30, the J call TRBJ2-5; D is ambiguous. The ends were cut back, 0 bases at V and 7 bases at J, with 9 bases in the middle. CDR3 length: 12 amino acids. CDR1 and CDR2 from the germline V gene are GTSNPN and SVGIG (reference sequence). The CDR3 here is CAWSVQGGTQYF. The CDR3 DNA sequence: TGTGCCTGGAGTGTACAAGGCGGGACCCAGTACTTC.

This chain uses TRBV19 with TRBJ2-7, with D possibly TRBD1 on 6 matching bases. CDR1 and CDR2 from the germline V gene are LNHDA and SQIVND (reference sequence). This CDR3 spans 15 amino acids. The V gene lost 4 bases and the J gene lost 0 bases, with 13 bases spanning the gap. CDR3 region: CASSKDSSASYEQYF. The CDR3 DNA is TGTGCCAGTAGTAAGGACAGCTCAGCCTCCTACGAGCAGTACTTC.

This chain joins TRBV21-1 and TRBJ1-2. TRBV21-1 has pseudogene status. The CDR3 is 14 residues long. CDR3 in DNA: TGTGCCAGCAGCAATCCGGGGAGCCTCTATGGCTACACCTTC. Protein: CASSNPGSLYGYTF.

V and J are TRBV5-5 and TRBJ1-2; D gene unclear. Trimming removed 4 bases at V and 7 bases at J, with 11 bases between. In germline, CDR1 is SGHKS, CDR2 YYEKEE (reference sequence). The CDR3 contains 12 residues. CDR3 loop: CASSHDTAGYTF. The CDR3 nucleotides are TGTGCCAGCAGCCACGACACGGCTGGCTACACCTTC. Based on the CDR3 plus reference TRBV5-5 and TRBJ1-2, the full variable domain is DAGVTQSPTHLIKTRGQQVTLRCSPISGHKSVSWYQQVLGQGPQFIFQYYEKEERGRGNFPDRFSARQFPNYSSELNVNALLLGDSALYLCASSHDTAGYTFGSGTRLTVV.

The gene calls are TRBV9 and TRBJ2-5, with 10 bases aligning to TRBD1. The germline CDR1 and CDR2 sequences are SGDLS and YYNGEE. This CDR3 is 16 amino acids long. The V and J ends lost 3 bases and 5 bases, in that order; junction bases with no gene match: 10. The CDR3 loop reads CASSGPGQGIGETQYF. DNA of the CDR3: TGTGCCAGCAGCGGCCCGGGACAGGGGATCGGGGAGACCCAGTACTTC.

The rearrangement joins TRBV5-1 to TRBJ2-7; D is perhaps TRBD1 (6 bases). Per germline, CDR1 SGHRS and CDR2 YFSETQ. Trimming left V 4 bases short and J 3 bases short, with 17 bases between. There are 15 residues in the CDR3. This CDR3 is CASSDPGTTSYEQYF. CDR3 coding DNA: TGCGCCAGCAGCGATCCCGGGACAACGAGCTACGAGCAGTACTTC.

This chain links TRBV9 with TRBJ1-6; 10 bases fit TRBD1. This CDR3 region has 16 residues. Germline V gene lookup returns CDR1 SGDLS and CDR2 YYNGEE. V dropped 0 bases and J dropped 7; count of bases not matched to a gene: 4. The CDR3 spells CASSVGDRGGNSPLHF. The CDR3 DNA reads TGTGCCAGCAGCGTAGGGGACAGGGGAGGCAATTCACCCCTCCACTTT.

This rearrangement joins TRBV27 to TRBJ1-5; no clear D gene. Germline CDR1 is MNHEY and CDR2 is SMNVEV (reference sequence). The CDR3 is 15 amino acids. The germline V and J ends were trimmed by 6 bases and 1 base, with 13 bases remaining between them. CDR3 amino acids: CASSLHGPSNQPQHF. Written as DNA, the CDR3 is TGTGCCAGCAGCCTCCACGGTCCGAGCAATCAGCCCCAGCATTTT.

This clone was recorded only once. This chain uses TRBV9 with TRBJ1-4; a weak D match, TRBD1 (5 bases). Germline V gives CDR1 SGDLS, CDR2 YYNGEE. V lost 0 bases and J lost 8, with 14 bases in between. The CDR3 extends over 15 amino acids. The CDR3 coding sequence is TGTGCCAGCAGCGTAGCCCTAGGTGGGGGGGAAAAACTGTTTTTT. The encoded protein is CASSVALGGGEKLFF.

V usage is TRBV5-8 and J usage is TRBJ1-5, with D tentatively TRBD1 (6 bases). This CDR3 has 15 residues. Germline CDR1 SGHTS, CDR2 YDEGEE. V gave up 1 base and J gave up 4 bases, with 12 bases separating them. Written as DNA, the CDR3 is TGTGCCAGCAGCTTGCAGGGGCAGGTAAATCAGCCCCAGCATTTT. This translates into CASSLQGQVNQPQHF. The whole variable domain, remainder taken from reference TRBV5-8 and TRBJ1-5, is EAGVTQSPTHLIKTRGQQATLRCSPISGHTSVYWYQQALGLGLQFLLWYDEGEERNRGNFPPRFSGRQFPNYSSELNVNALELEDSALYLCASSLQGQVNQPQHFGDGTRLSIL.

The chain's CDR3 is CAISESIGQSDTGELFF. CDR3 DNA sequence: TGTGCCATCAGTGAGTCGATTGGACAGTCCGACACCGGGGAGCTGTTTTTT. This chain uses TRBV10-3 with TRBJ2-2, with D perhaps TRBD1 (6 bases). V shed 0 bases and J shed 3 bases, with 14 bases lying between them. Germline-derived CDR1 and CDR2 are ENHRY and SYGVKD. The CDR3 sequence is 17 residues long.

The chain uses TRBV19 and TRBJ2-7; D may be TRBD1 (5 bases). Germline V lookup: CDR1 LNHDA, CDR2 SQIVND (reference sequence). The length of the CDR3 is 15 residues. Between the trimmed V and J ends, which lost 6 bases and 1 base, there was a span of 16 bases. CDR3 DNA: TGTGCCAGTAGCCCCCAAGGGGTTGGGTCCTACGAGCAGTACTTC. This encodes CASSPQGVGSYEQYF.

V gene TRBV4-3 combines with J gene TRBJ1-1; D remains ambiguous. The CDR3 sequence is 14 residues long. Looked up from germline, CDR1 is LGHNA and CDR2 is YSLEER. V was cut by 0 bases and J by 6 bases, with 11 bases left in between. The CDR3 DNA reads TGCGCCAGCAGCCAAGAAGCGCGCGGGGCTGAAGCTTTCTTT. Its translation is CASSQEARGAEAFF.

This chain connects TRBV5-1 to TRBJ2-5; 8 bases fit TRBD2. The CDR3 runs to 13 residues. Per the germline V gene, CDR1 is SGHRS and CDR2 is YFSETQ. Unmatched junction bases numbered 2, after V lost 4 bases and J lost 3 bases. CDR3 bases: TGCGCCAGCAGCAGAGCGGGGGAAGAGACCCAGTACTTC. Amino acid sequence: CASSRAGEETQYF.

In this sample, this clone turned up a few times. The chain uses TRBV18 and TRBJ1-2; D uncertain. The V gene lost 3 bases and the J gene lost 7 bases, with 18 bases spanning the gap. This CDR3 region has 15 residues. Germline CDR1 is KGHSH and CDR2 is LQKENI. For the CDR3, the DNA is TGTGCCAGCTCACCCGCGACCGGGGAGGCTGGTGGCTACACCTTC. It translates to CASSPATGEAGGYTF.

The chain couples TRBV6-5 to TRBJ1-3, with 7 bases that match TRBD1. The CDR3 totals 16 residues. The V and J ends lost 2 bases and 5 bases, in that order; junction bases with no gene match: 9. Germline CDR1 reads MNHEY; CDR2 reads SVGAGI. The CDR3 loop is CASSYNRQGARNTIYF. Written as DNA, the CDR3 is TGTGCCAGCAGTTACAATAGACAGGGCGCCCGAAACACCATATATTTT.

In this sample, this clone turned up once. V and J are TRBV11-2 and TRBJ2-7; perhaps TRBD2 as D (6 bases). There are 17 residues in the CDR3. CDR1 and CDR2 from the germline V gene are SGHAT and FQNNGV. V lost 5 bases to trimming and J lost 5 bases, with 25 bases between them. The CDR3 DNA is TGTGCCAGCAGCATAATATCCGGGGGACTGAGGATCGACGAGCAGTACTTC. Translation: CASSIISGGLRIDEQYF.

V and J are TRBV4-3 and TRBJ2-7, with D maybe TRBD2 (6 bases). This CDR3 spans 15 amino acids. Germline loops: CDR1 LGHNA, CDR2 YSLEER. V lost 4 bases to trimming and J lost 0 bases, with 13 bases between them. The CDR3 spells CASSRRWGDSYEQYF. The DNA for the CDR3 is TGCGCCAGCAGCCGAAGGTGGGGGGACTCCTACGAGCAGTACTTC.

The V call is TRBV9, the J call TRBJ2-2; 8 bases agree with TRBD1. There are 18 residues in the CDR3. Germline CDR1 is SGDLS and CDR2 is YYNGEE. J lost 5 bases, V lost 1 base, and 13 bases had no gene match. The CDR3, as DNA: TGTGCCAGCAGCGTACAGATATTCACAGGGGGGATGACCGGGGAGCTGTTTTTT. Its translation is CASSVQIFTGGMTGELFF.

This sequence joins TRBV18 and TRBJ2-7, with TRBD1 identical over 7 bases. V shed 8 bases and J 4 bases; nucleotides not matched to a gene: 8. Germline assignment: CDR1 KGHSH and CDR2 LQKENI. The CDR3 contains 13 residues. In nucleotides, the CDR3 is TGTGCCAGCGCCAACCGGGACAGTTACGAGCAGTACTTC. This sequence encodes CASANRDSYEQYF. Combining the CDR3 with reference TRBV18 and TRBJ2-7 gives the whole variable domain NAGVMQNPRHLVRRRGQEARLRCSPMKGHSHVYWYRQLPEEGLKFMVYLQKENIIDESGMPKERFSAEFPKEGPSILRIQQVVRGDSAAYFCASANRDSYEQYFGPGTRLTVT.

The V and J genes are TRBV5-8 and TRBJ2-5; D call uncertain. This CDR3 is 13 amino acids long. Germline V gene lookup returns CDR1 SGHTS and CDR2 YDEGEE. V shed 0 bases and J shed 0 bases, with 3 bases lying between them. CDR3 sequence reads: CASSLVYQETQYF. The CDR3 DNA sequence: TGTGCCAGCAGCTTGGTCTACCAAGAGACCCAGTACTTC. The whole variable domain, remainder taken from reference TRBV5-8 and TRBJ2-5, is EAGVTQSPTHLIKTRGQQATLRCSPISGHTSVYWYQQALGLGLQFLLWYDEGEERNRGNFPPRFSGRQFPNYSSELNVNALELEDSALYLCASSLVYQETQYFGPGTRLLVL.

The chain combines TRBV30 with TRBJ1-3; no definite D call. V dropped 5 bases and J dropped 0 bases, with 8 bases sitting between them. Germline V CDR1 and CDR2: GTSNPN, SVGIG (reference sequence). There are 13 residues in the CDR3. CDR3 region: CAWEGFSGNTIYF. CDR3 in DNA: TGTGCCTGGGAGGGCTTCTCTGGAAACACCATATATTTT.